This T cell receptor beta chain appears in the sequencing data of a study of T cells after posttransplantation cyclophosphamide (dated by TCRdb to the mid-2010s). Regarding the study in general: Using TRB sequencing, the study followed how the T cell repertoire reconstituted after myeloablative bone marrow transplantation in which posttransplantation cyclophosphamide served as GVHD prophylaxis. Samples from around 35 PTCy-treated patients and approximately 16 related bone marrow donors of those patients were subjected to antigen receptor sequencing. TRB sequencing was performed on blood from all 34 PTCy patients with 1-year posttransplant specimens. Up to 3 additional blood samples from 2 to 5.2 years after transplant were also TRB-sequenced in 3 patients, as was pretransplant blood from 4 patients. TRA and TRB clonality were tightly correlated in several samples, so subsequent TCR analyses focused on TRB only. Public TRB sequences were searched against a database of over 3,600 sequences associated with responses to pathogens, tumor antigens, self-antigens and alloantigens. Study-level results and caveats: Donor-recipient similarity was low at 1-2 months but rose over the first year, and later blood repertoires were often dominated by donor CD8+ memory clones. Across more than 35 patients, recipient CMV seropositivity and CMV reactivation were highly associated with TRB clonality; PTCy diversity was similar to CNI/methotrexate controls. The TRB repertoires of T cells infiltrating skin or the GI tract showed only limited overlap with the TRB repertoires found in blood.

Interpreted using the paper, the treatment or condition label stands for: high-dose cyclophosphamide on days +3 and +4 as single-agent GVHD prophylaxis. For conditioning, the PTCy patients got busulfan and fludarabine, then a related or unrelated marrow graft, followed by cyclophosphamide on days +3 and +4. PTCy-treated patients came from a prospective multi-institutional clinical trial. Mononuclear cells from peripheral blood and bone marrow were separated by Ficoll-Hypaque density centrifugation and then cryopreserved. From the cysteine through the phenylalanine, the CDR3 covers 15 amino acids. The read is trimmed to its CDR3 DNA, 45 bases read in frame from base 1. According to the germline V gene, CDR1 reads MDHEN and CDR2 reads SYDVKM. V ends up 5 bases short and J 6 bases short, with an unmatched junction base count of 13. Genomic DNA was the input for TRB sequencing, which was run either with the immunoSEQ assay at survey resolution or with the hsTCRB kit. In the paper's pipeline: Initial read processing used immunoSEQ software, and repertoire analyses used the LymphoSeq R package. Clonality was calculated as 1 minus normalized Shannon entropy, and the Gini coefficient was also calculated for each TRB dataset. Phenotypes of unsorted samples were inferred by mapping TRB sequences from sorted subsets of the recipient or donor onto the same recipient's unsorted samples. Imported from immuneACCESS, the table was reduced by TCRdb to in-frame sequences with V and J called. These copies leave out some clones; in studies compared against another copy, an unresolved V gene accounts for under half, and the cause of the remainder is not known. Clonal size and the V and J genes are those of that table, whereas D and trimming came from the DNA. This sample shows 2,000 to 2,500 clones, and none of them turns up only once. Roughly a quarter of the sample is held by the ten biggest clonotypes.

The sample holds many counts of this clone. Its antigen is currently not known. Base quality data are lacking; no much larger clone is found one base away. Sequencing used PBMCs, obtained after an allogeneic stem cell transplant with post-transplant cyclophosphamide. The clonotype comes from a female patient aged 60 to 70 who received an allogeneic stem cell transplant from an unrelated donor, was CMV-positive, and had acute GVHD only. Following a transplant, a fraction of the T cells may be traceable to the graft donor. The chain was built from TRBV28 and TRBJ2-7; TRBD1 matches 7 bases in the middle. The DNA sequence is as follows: TGTGCCAGCAGTACCTACAGGGGTTATATTCGCGAGCAGTACTTC. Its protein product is CASSTYRGYIREQYF. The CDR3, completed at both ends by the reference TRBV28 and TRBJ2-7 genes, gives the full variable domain DVKVTQSSRYLVKRTGEKVFLECVQDMDHENMFWYRQDPGLGLRLIYFSYDVKMKEKGDIPEGYSVSREKKERFSLILESASTNQTSMYLCASSTYRGYIREQYFGPGTRLTVT.